This TCR beta chain stems from a study of molecular identifiers for immune sequencing clone quantification. At least ten counts were recorded for this clonotype. The junction differs from germline at one of its ends, possibly a read error. The CDR3 runs to 13 residues. Germline-derived CDR1 and CDR2 are MNHEY and SMNVEV (reference sequence). TCRdb independently ran MiXCR on the PCR reads; one entry per CDR3 protein. Of a few hundred thousand distinct CDR3 sequences listed, 25% are singletons. This sequence was found in a human donor in good health. Some libraries in this study had Jurkat cell RNA spiked in. V is TRBV27 and J is TRBJ2-7; either TRBD1 or TRBD2 may fit D (6 bases each). The sequenced sample was naive CD8+ T cells from blood, with Jurkat cell RNA spiked in. The subset here: FACS-sorted CD8+CD4-CCR7+CD45RA+ naive T cells. CDR3 coding DNA: TGCGCCAGCAGCTTGAGAGGGGGGTACGAGCAGTACTTC. The encoded protein is CASSLRGGYEQYF.